The 29 T cell receptor beta chains below come from one sample, sequenced in a study of blood T cell repertoires in COVID-19. The data were produced by immunoSEQ multiplex PCR, yet TCRdb's version contains in-frame clones alone and is incomplete. The sample has about 39,000 clones; 70% to 90% are singletons. Material for sequencing was peripheral blood. Source of these receptors: a human donor in a cohort sampled during active COVID-19.

The chain couples TRBV5-1 to TRBJ1-1; TRBD1 is a possible D gene (5 bases). There are 15 residues in the CDR3. V was cut by 2 bases and J by 4 bases, with 15 bases left in between. Germline V lookup: CDR1 SGHRS, CDR2 YFSETQ. DNA for the CDR3: TGCGCCAGCAGCTTAGGGTACGACAGAATCACTGAAGCTTTCTTT. This codes for CASSLGYDRITEAFF.

The chain couples TRBV27 to TRBJ1-5, with 7 positions matching TRBD1. The CDR3 extends over 14 amino acids. The germline gives CDR1 MNHEY, CDR2 SMNVEV (reference sequence). With 5 bases clipped from V and 3 bases from J, the junction kept 4 bases outside the gene matches. The CDR3 DNA is TGTGCCAGCAGTCTCGGGACAGCCAATCAGCCCCAGCATTTT. Amino acids: CASSLGTANQPQHF.

The V call is TRBV5-4, the J call TRBJ2-1; D is perhaps TRBD1 (5 bases). The CDR3 spans 15 residues. V was clipped by 4 bases and J by 5 bases, with 16 bases between them. CDR1 is SGHNT, CDR2 YYREEE, per germline (reference sequence). CDR3 in DNA: TGTGCCAGCAGCCCAGTGGGGCCGAGCCACAATGAGCAGTTCTTC. Translated, it gives CASSPVGPSHNEQFF.

The J gene is TRBJ1-1, the V gene TRBV5-1, with D perhaps TRBD1 (5 bases). CDR1 and CDR2 from the germline V gene are SGHRS and YFSETQ. The V end was cut by 4 bases, the J end by 3 bases, with 13 bases between. The CDR3 consists of 14 residues. The CDR3 is CASSPSTGDTEAFF. CDR3 sequence (DNA): TGCGCCAGCAGCCCGTCAACGGGGGACACTGAAGCTTTCTTT.

This chain links TRBV18 with TRBJ2-3; 9 nucleotides match TRBD2. The V gene's germline CDR1 is KGHSH and CDR2 LQKENI. Losses at the gene ends were 3 bases for V and 6 bases for J; bases not matched to a gene: 13. The CDR3 spans 17 residues. Here the CDR3 reads CASSPPGLALSVDTQYF. CDR3 DNA sequence: TGTGCCAGCTCACCGCCGGGACTAGCTTTGTCTGTCGATACGCAGTATTTT.

This clone was seen only a few times. The gene calls are TRBV2 and TRBJ2-7, with D perhaps matching TRBD1 (6 bases). The V gene's germline CDR1 is SNHLY and CDR2 FYNNEI. This CDR3 has 12 residues. Trimming stripped 5 bases from V and 4 bases from J, with 9 bases between. The CDR3 DNA is TGTGCCAGCAGTCGACAGGTTTACGAGCAGTACTTC. Protein product: CASSRQVYEQYF.

This chain links TRBV6-2 or TRBV6-3 with TRBJ2-1; 9 bases align to TRBD2. CDR1 MNHEY and CDR2 SVGEGT come from the germline V gene. J was trimmed by 7 bases and V by 2 bases; bases with no gene match: 6. This CDR3 region has 15 residues. CDR3 region: CASSYAAGGRNEQFF. CDR3 in DNA: TGTGCCAGCAGTTACGCGGCGGGGGGGAGGAATGAGCAGTTCTTC.

CDR3 amino acids: CASRGTGEAFF. The CDR3 region has the DNA TGCGCCAGCAGAGGGACAGGTGAAGCTTTCTTT. J is TRBJ1-1 and V is TRBV10-2; 8 bases map to TRBD1. CDR1 and CDR2 (germline): WSHSY, SAAADI. V gave up 6 bases and J gave up 7 bases; unmatched junction bases: 1. The CDR3 is made up of 11 amino acids.

The chain carries TRBV7-8 and TRBJ1-1; D is possibly TRBD1 (6 bases). Germline-derived CDR1 and CDR2 are SGHVS and FQNEAQ. V dropped 6 bases and J dropped 0 bases, with 17 bases sitting between them. CDR3 length: 16 residues. The CDR3 loop reads CASRHTGTRMNTEAFF. CDR3 sequence (DNA): TGTGCCAGCAGGCACACCGGGACAAGAATGAACACTGAAGCTTTCTTT. The full variable domain, in which reference TRBV7-8 and TRBJ1-1 provide the parts outside the CDR3, is GAGVSQSPRYKVAKRGQDVALRCDPISGHVSLFWYQQALGQGPEFLTYFQNEAQLDKSGLPSDRFFAERPEGSVSTLKIQRTQQEDSAVYLCASRHTGTRMNTEAFFGQGTRLTVV.

This rearrangement joins TRBV27 to TRBJ1-6; 7 positions agree with TRBD1. The CDR3 totals 15 residues. CDR1 is MNHEY, CDR2 SMNVEV, per germline (reference sequence). After removal of 4 bases from V and 3 bases from J, the junction contained 3 bases not matched to a gene. The CDR3 loop is CASSSRDSYNSPLHF. The CDR3, as DNA: TGTGCCAGCAGTTCCCGGGACAGCTATAATTCACCCCTCCACTTT.

CDR3 amino acids: CASSARPGWNYGYTF. CDR3 nucleotides: TGTGCCAGCAGCGCCCGACCAGGCTGGAACTATGGCTACACCTTC. The chain has TRBV11-2 and TRBJ1-2; D remains ambiguous. The V and J ends lost 5 bases and 2 bases respectively, with 15 bases between them. Germline V gives CDR1 SGHAT, CDR2 FQNNGV. The CDR3 sequence is 15 residues long. Full variable domain (remainder filled in from reference TRBV11-2 and TRBJ1-2): EAGVAQSPRYKIIEKRQSVAFWCNPISGHATLYWYQQILGQGPKLLIQFQNNGVVDDSQLPKDRFSAERLKGVDSTLKIQPAKLEDSAVYLCASSARPGWNYGYTFGSGTRLTVV.

This clone was observed a few times. This chain uses TRBV5-1 with TRBJ1-2; no reliable D call. The germline CDR1 and CDR2 sequences are SGHRS and YFSETQ. There are 15 residues in the CDR3. Trimming shortened V by 3 bases and J by 6 bases, and 18 bases separated the two germline ends. Here the CDR3 reads CASSWAEGRGHGYTF. The CDR3 DNA reads TGCGCCAGCAGCTGGGCAGAGGGCAGAGGGCATGGCTACACCTTC.

The chain couples TRBV25-1 to TRBJ1-4, with D perhaps matching TRBD1 (5 bases). The CDR3 runs 13 residues. The germline V gene has CDR1 MGHDK and CDR2 SYGVNS. V dropped 6 bases and J dropped 2 bases, with 7 bases sitting between them. The CDR3 nucleotides are TGTGCCAGCAGGGGGGGGACTAATGAAAAACTGTTTTTT. Translated, it gives CASRGGTNEKLFF.

In its sample, this clone was seen once. V gene TRBV14 combines with J gene TRBJ2-7; 9 nucleotides align to TRBD1. The CDR3 spans 14 residues. Losses at the gene ends were 3 bases for V and 3 bases for J; bases not matched to a gene: 3. The V gene's germline CDR1 is SGHDN and CDR2 FVKESK. As DNA, the CDR3 is TGTGCCAGCAGCCAGGCGGGACAGGGCTACGAGCAGTACTTC. It translates to CASSQAGQGYEQYF.

The chain uses TRBV10-3 and TRBJ2-3; 12 bases agree with TRBD2. Per germline, CDR1 ENHRY and CDR2 SYGVKD. The CDR3 is 19 residues long. V shed 2 bases and J 2 bases; nucleotides not matched to a gene: 11. The CDR3: CAISERGLAGYLNTDTQYF. In DNA form, the CDR3 reads TGTGCCATCAGTGAGCGGGGACTAGCGGGCTACCTAAACACAGATACGCAGTATTTT.

This clone was recorded a few times. V usage is TRBV5-4 and J usage is TRBJ1-1, with TRBD1 matching 7 bases. Germline values: CDR1 SGHNT, CDR2 YYREEE (reference sequence). V shed 5 bases and J 0 bases; nucleotides not matched to a gene: 7. This CDR3 comprises 15 residues. The CDR3 region is CASRPRGGLNTEAFF. The CDR3 DNA follows: TGTGCCAGCAGACCCCGAGGGGGCTTGAACACTGAAGCTTTCTTT.

The V gene is TRBV9, the J gene TRBJ2-7, with 13 bases matching TRBD2. Germline trimming cut 4 bases from V and 6 bases from J; bases unmatched to any gene: 19. The CDR3 totals 19 residues. Germline V gene sequence: CDR1 SGDLS, CDR2 YYNGEE. The CDR3 region is CASSIGLAGASPWMGEQYF. The CDR3 region has the DNA TGTGCCAGCAGCATTGGACTAGCGGGGGCCTCTCCCTGGATGGGCGAGCAGTACTTC.

This chain uses TRBV5-1 with TRBJ2-4, with TRBD1 matching 8 bases. The CDR3 is made up of 14 amino acids. From germline, CDR1 is SGHRS and CDR2 YFSETQ. V trimming: 3 bases; J trimming: 6 bases; junction bases outside the gene matches: 5. CDR3 sequence: CASSSTGVGNIQYF. For the CDR3, the DNA is TGCGCCAGCAGCTCGACAGGGGTCGGAAACATTCAGTACTTC.

This chain connects TRBV7-3 to TRBJ1-6; TRBD1 is a possible D gene (6 bases). From germline, CDR1 is SGHTA and CDR2 FQGTGA. The V end lost 3 bases, the J end lost 7 bases, and 10 bases lay between the germline ends. The CDR3 runs 14 residues. CDR3 coding DNA: TGTGCCAGCAGCTTGGACAGTTCAAATTCACCCCTCCACTTT. Translated: CASSLDSSNSPLHF.

The chain links TRBV11-3 to TRBJ1-6; D ambiguous. The CDR3 has 13 residues. Germline V gene data show CDR1 as SGHNT and CDR2 as YENEEA. V lost 2 bases and J 8 bases, leaving 7 bases between the germline ends. The CDR3 protein is CASSLQEDSPLHF. The CDR3 coding sequence is TGTGCCAGCAGCTTACAGGAGGATTCACCCCTCCACTTT. The full variable domain, its missing parts supplied by reference TRBV11-3 and TRBJ1-6, is EAGVVQSPRYKIIEKKQPVAFWCNPISGHNTLYWYLQNLGQGPELLIRYENEEAVDDSQLPKDRFSAERLKGVDSTLKIQPAELGDSAVYLCASSLQEDSPLHFGNGTRLTVT.

The gene calls are TRBV28 and TRBJ2-5; 7 bases are a match to TRBD1. The V gene end was trimmed by 11 bases and the J gene end by 2 bases; junction bases not matched to a gene: 8. Germline CDR1 MDHEN, CDR2 SYDVKM. The length of the CDR3 is 13 residues. The CDR3 loop reads CADDRDLQETQYF. CDR3 nucleotide sequence: TGTGCCGATGACAGGGACCTACAAGAGACCCAGTACTTC.

This chain uses TRBV4-1 with TRBJ1-2; D gene ambiguous. This CDR3 is built from 12 residues. The V end was cut by 0 bases, the J end by 5 bases, with 4 bases between. Germline-derived CDR1 and CDR2 are MGHRA and YSYEKL. CDR3 region: CASSQDRYGYTF. CDR3 nucleotide sequence: TGCGCCAGCAGCCAAGATCGGTATGGCTACACCTTC.

The rearrangement links TRBV6-5 to TRBJ2-1; D is perhaps TRBD1 (5 bases). Germline V gene data show CDR1 as MNHEY and CDR2 as SVGAGI. The CDR3 is 11 residues long. V gave up 5 bases and J gave up 15 bases, with 14 bases separating them. The CDR3 loop reads CASSPGIEVFF. The CDR3 DNA follows: TGTGCCAGCAGTCCAGGGATTGAGGTGTTCTTC.

The V and J genes are TRBV7-8 and TRBJ2-1, with 8 bases that match TRBD2. The V gene end was trimmed by 5 bases and the J gene end by 9 bases; junction bases not matched to a gene: 12. The CDR3 consists of 15 residues. Germline lookup yields CDR1 SGHVS and CDR2 FQNEAQ. The CDR3 is CASSPRERGLSEQFF. DNA of the CDR3: TGTGCCAGCAGCCCCAGGGAGCGGGGGTTATCTGAGCAGTTCTTC.

The chain couples TRBV6-6 to TRBJ1-5, with TRBD1 matching over 7 bases. After removal of 6 bases from V and 8 bases from J, the junction contained 13 bases not matched to a gene. This CDR3 is 15 amino acids long. Germline loops: CDR1 MNHNY, CDR2 SVGAGI (reference sequence). CDR3 DNA sequence: TGTGCCAGCAGGGAGGGGACAGTTAATGACAAGCCCCAGCATTTT. It specifies CASREGTVNDKPQHF.

The chain employs TRBV19 and TRBJ2-7; 9 bases align to TRBD1. CDR3 length equals 14 residues. Losses at the gene ends were 8 bases for V and 5 bases for J; bases not matched to a gene: 10. CDR1 is LNHDA and CDR2 is SQIVND in the germline V gene (reference sequence). CDR3 residues: CASSHGTGFHEQYF. The DNA for the CDR3 is TGTGCCAGTTCCCACGGGACAGGGTTCCACGAGCAGTACTTC.

The V gene is TRBV7-9, the J gene TRBJ1-3; a possible D gene is TRBD1 (5 bases). V was shortened by 5 bases and J by 0 bases, with 11 bases between the two germline ends. The germline CDR1 and CDR2 sequences are SEHNR and FQNEAQ (reference sequence). The CDR3 has 15 amino acids. The CDR3 protein is CASSTDRRSGNTIYF. CDR3 bases: TGTGCCAGCAGCACCGACAGACGCTCTGGAAACACCATATATTTT.

The CDR3 spells CSVDGLGAGYGYTF. CDR3 nucleotides: TGCAGCGTTGACGGCTTGGGGGCAGGTTATGGCTACACCTTC. The genes are TRBV29-1 and TRBJ1-2, with TRBD1 as a possible D gene (6 bases). Trimming removed 3 bases at V and 5 bases at J, with 16 bases between. This CDR3 comprises 14 residues. Germline loops: CDR1 SQVTM, CDR2 ANQGSEA. The whole variable domain, filled in from reference TRBV29-1 and TRBJ1-2, reads SAVISQKPSRDICQRGTSLTIQCQVDSQVTMMFWYRQQPGQSLTLIATANQGSEATYESGFVIDKFPISRPNLTFSTLTVSNMSPEDSSIYLCSVDGLGAGYGYTFGSGTRLTVV.

The chain uses TRBV7-9 and TRBJ2-5, with 11 bases matching TRBD2. The CDR3 contains 15 residues. Germline-derived CDR1 and CDR2 are SEHNR and FQNEAQ (reference sequence). V lost 5 bases to trimming and J lost 1 base; unmatched junction nucleotides: 3. The DNA for the CDR3 is TGTGCCAGCAGCCCCGGGACTAGCGGCCAAGAGACCCAGTACTTC. This gives the protein CASSPGTSGQETQYF.